One and the same sample provided the 31 T cell receptor beta chains below, sequenced in a study of cytomegalovirus exposure and HLA in healthy donors. Use of 60 Vbeta and 13 Jbeta primers characterized the PCR. Sequencing used immunoSEQ multiplex PCR; TCRdb keeps in-frame clones, though not all of them. The table shows some 150,000 clones, with 82% occurring only once. Material for sequencing was PBMCs. The receptors shown here come from a man aged 25-45 years in good health and CMV-seropositive.

The genes are TRBV18 and TRBJ1-2; D ambiguous. This CDR3 is 14 amino acids long. V was shortened by 2 bases and J by 8 bases, with 15 bases between the two germline ends. The germline V gene has CDR1 KGHSH and CDR2 LQKENI. The CDR3 sequence: CASSPIVEAGGYTF. The CDR3 nucleotides are TGTGCCAGCTCACCAATAGTAGAGGCGGGAGGCTACACCTTC.

The chain joins TRBV28 to TRBJ2-5, with D perhaps matching TRBD2 (6 bases). Looked up from germline, CDR1 is MDHEN and CDR2 is SYDVKM. V shed 6 bases and J shed 11 bases, with 22 bases lying between them. The CDR3 length is 14 residues. The CDR3 DNA reads as TGTGCCAGCAGCCGGCCCCCGGGGTCGGGGGAGCAGTACTTC. Amino acids: CASSRPPGSGEQYF.

This rearrangement joins TRBV5-1 to TRBJ2-1; a possible D gene is TRBD1 (6 bases). This CDR3 has 14 residues. CDR1 SGHRS and CDR2 YFSETQ come from the germline V gene. The V end lost 3 bases, the J end lost 5 bases, and 12 bases lay between the germline ends. In DNA form, the CDR3 reads TGCGCCAGCAGCTCGGGACAAATACACAATGAGCAGTTCTTC. Encoded protein: CASSSGQIHNEQFF.

This sequence joins TRBV21-1 and TRBJ2-3; the table's D gene call, TRBD2, was not cross checked with the DNA. TRBV21-1 is flagged as a pseudogene. The length of the CDR3 is 20 residues. For the CDR3, the DNA is TGTGCCAGCAGCGCGTTTTTCGGGACTCCCCGGGGGGATCTCCCAGATACGCAGTATTTT. It translates to CASSAFFGTPRGDLPDTQYF.

The chain joins TRBV11-2 to TRBJ1-4; 8 positions agree with TRBD1. CDR3 length equals 15 residues. Germline CDR1 and CDR2: SGHAT and FQNNGV. V shed 4 bases, J shed 4 bases, and the junction held 5 bases outside the gene matches. The CDR3 DNA is TGTGCCAGCAGCTCGTGGACAGGGTTTAATGAAAAACTGTTTTTT. Protein product: CASSSWTGFNEKLFF.

The genes are TRBV27 and TRBJ2-1, with D tentatively TRBD2 (6 bases). The CDR3 is made up of 13 amino acids. Germline-derived CDR1 and CDR2 are MNHEY and SMNVEV (reference sequence). V lost 3 bases, J lost 15 bases, and 18 bases lay in between. CDR3 DNA: TGTGCCAGCAGTTTTACTCCGTCGGGACTGGCGTTCTTC. This gives the protein CASSFTPSGLAFF.

A few counts support this clone. The chain uses TRBV30 and TRBJ1-6; 7 bases line up with TRBD1. J was trimmed by 4 bases and V by 4 bases; bases with no gene match: 7. Looked up from germline, CDR1 is GTSNPN and CDR2 is SVGIG (reference sequence). There are 15 residues in the CDR3. DNA of the CDR3: TGTGCCTGGAATTCCCTGACAGGGTATAATTCACCCCTCCACTTT. Translation gives CAWNSLTGYNSPLHF.

The chain joins TRBV29-1 to TRBJ2-1; 10 bases are a match to TRBD2. This CDR3 is built from 15 residues. The ends lost 2 bases at V and 5 bases at J; junction bases unmatched: 6. From germline, CDR1 is SQVTM and CDR2 ANQGSEA. CDR3 DNA: TGCAGCGTTGAACATAGCGGGAGGTCGGACAATGAGCAGTTCTTC. As protein: CSVEHSGRSDNEQFF.

The chain recombines TRBV21-1 with TRBJ1-3; the table gives TRBD1 as D, unverified against the DNA. TRBV21-1 is marked as a pseudogene. The CDR3 is 16 residues long. The CDR3: CASSPPRDSSGNTIYF. CDR3 nucleotides: TGTGCCAGCAGCCCCCCCCGGGACAGCTCTGGAAACACCATATATTTT.

This chain links TRBV7-6 with TRBJ1-5; D remains unclear. V was trimmed by 3 bases and J by 0 bases, leaving 9 bases between them. Germline values: CDR1 SGHVS, CDR2 FNYEAQ. The CDR3 length is 15 residues. The CDR3 loop is CASSFSSNSNQPQHF. The DNA of the CDR3 is TGTGCCAGCAGCTTCTCCAGTAATAGCAATCAGCCCCAGCATTTT. Together with reference TRBV7-6 and TRBJ1-5, the CDR3 gives the full variable domain: GAGVSQSPRYKVTKRGQDVALRCDPISGHVSLYWYRQALGQGPEFLTYFNYEAQQDKSGLPNDRFSAERPEGSISTLTIQRTEQRDSAMYRCASSFSSNSNQPQHFGDGTRLSIL.

This rearrangement joins TRBV27 to TRBJ2-3; D call uncertain. This CDR3 has 16 residues. Looked up from germline, CDR1 is MNHEY and CDR2 is SMNVEV (reference sequence). The V end lost 4 bases, the J end lost 1 base, and 15 bases lay between the germline ends. CDR3 nucleotides: TGTGCCAGCAGTTCAGTGGAGTTCGGAGGCACAGATACGCAGTATTTT. It is translated as CASSSVEFGGTDTQYF.

The chain joins TRBV6-6 to TRBJ1-2; D unclear. Germline assignment: CDR1 MNHNY and CDR2 SVGAGI (reference sequence). CDR3 length equals 13 residues. Trimming removed 2 bases from V and 0 bases from J, with 4 bases in between. The CDR3 loop is CASSYQANYGYTF. The DNA of the CDR3 is TGTGCCAGCAGTTACCAGGCTAACTATGGCTACACCTTC.

The gene calls are TRBV6-4 and TRBJ2-1; a weak D match, TRBD2 (5 bases). Trimming left V 0 bases short and J 10 bases short, with 10 bases between. The CDR3 loop spans 13 amino acids. Germline loops: CDR1 MRHNA, CDR2 SNTAGT. The CDR3 protein is CASSDSAELEQFF. The CDR3 nucleotides read TGTGCCAGCAGTGACTCAGCGGAATTAGAGCAGTTCTTC.

V is TRBV6-1 and J is TRBJ2-5; 8 positions agree with TRBD2. This CDR3 has 14 amino acids. CDR1 and CDR2 (germline): MNHNS, SASEGT. V was clipped by 5 bases and J by 8 bases; unmatched bases: 10. Written as DNA, the CDR3 is TGTGCCAGCAGTCCAACTAGCGGAGCAGGAACCCAGTACTTC. Residues: CASSPTSGAGTQYF.

The gene calls are TRBV27 and TRBJ2-2; 9 nucleotides match TRBD2. The CDR3 runs 15 residues. V lost 4 bases to trimming and J lost 4 bases; unmatched junction nucleotides: 4. The V gene's germline CDR1 is MNHEY and CDR2 SMNVEV (reference sequence). The CDR3 DNA is TGTGCCAGCAGTTGGACTAGCGCCAGCACCGGGGAGCTGTTTTTT. Translated, it gives CASSWTSASTGELFF.

This clone was recorded only once. An end of the junction does not agree with germline; a read error may underlie this. Within the sample, other DNA sequences also encode this same CDR3. V gene TRBV10-1 combines with J gene TRBJ2-1; maybe TRBD2 (7 bases). Looked up from germline, CDR1 is WNHNN and CDR2 is SYGVQD (reference sequence). The CDR3 spans 14 residues. The CDR3 spells CASSESGRGGEQFF. In DNA, the CDR3 is TGTGCCAGCAGTGAGTCCGGCAGGGGAGGGGAGCAGTTCTTC.

This clone was detected once. This rearrangement joins TRBV28 to TRBJ2-5; weak D call: TRBD2 (5 bases). The CDR3 runs 14 residues. V lost 3 bases, J lost 5 bases, and 13 bases lay in between. CDR1 and CDR2 from the germline V gene are MDHEN and SYDVKM. The CDR3 loop is CASSFPSRRETQYF. The DNA of the CDR3 is TGTGCCAGCAGTTTTCCTAGCCGTCGTGAGACCCAGTACTTC.

This clone was detected only a few times. The CDR3 nucleotides read TGTGCCAGCAGTGCTAGCGGAGCGGGAGATACGCAGTATTTT. Its translation: CASSASGAGDTQYF. This sequence joins TRBV9 and TRBJ2-3, with 7 bases that match TRBD2. V lost 5 bases and J lost 5; bases outside the gene matches: 8. The germline gives CDR1 SGDLS, CDR2 YYNGEE. The CDR3 consists of 14 residues.

This chain joins TRBV6-5 and TRBJ1-5; D may be TRBD1 (5 bases). The CDR3 has 15 residues. Between the trimmed V and J ends, which lost 8 bases and 5 bases, there was a span of 19 bases. In germline, CDR1 is MNHEY, CDR2 SVGAGI. The chain's CDR3 is CASAGSVTAYQPQHF. In DNA form, the CDR3 reads TGTGCCAGCGCTGGATCCGTGACAGCCTATCAGCCCCAGCATTTT.

The chain carries TRBV2 and TRBJ1-4; D uncertain. Germline values: CDR1 SNHLY, CDR2 FYNNEI. The CDR3 spans 12 residues. V was trimmed by 5 bases and J by 5 bases, leaving 6 bases between them. The CDR3 reads CASSSGNEKLFF. In DNA form, the CDR3 reads TGTGCCAGCAGTTCGGGGAATGAAAAACTGTTTTTT.

The chain has TRBV5-4 and TRBJ2-7, with TRBD2 identical over 13 bases. Per the germline V gene, CDR1 is SGHNT and CDR2 is YYREEE (reference sequence). The CDR3 is 15 residues long. V lost 4 bases to trimming and J lost 4 bases; unmatched junction nucleotides: 5. The CDR3 DNA is TGTGCCAGCAGCGACGGACTAGCGGGAGTTTACGAGCAGTACTTC. This sequence encodes CASSDGLAGVYEQYF.

The count of this clone is one. V gene TRBV28 combines with J gene TRBJ2-3, with 9 bases fitting TRBD2. Per germline, CDR1 MDHEN and CDR2 SYDVKM. The CDR3 runs to 19 residues. The V gene end was trimmed by 2 bases and the J gene end by 1 base; junction bases not matched to a gene: 13. The CDR3 is CASSLGAGAGGGGTDTQYF. CDR3 nucleotide sequence: TGTGCCAGCAGTTTAGGGGCGGGAGCTGGCGGGGGGGGCACAGATACGCAGTATTTT.

This clone was recorded once. This rearrangement joins TRBV4-1 to TRBJ2-7; no reliable D call. CDR3 length equals 14 residues. V lost 3 bases and J 2 bases, leaving 11 bases between the germline ends. Germline assignment: CDR1 MGHRA and CDR2 YSYEKL. CDR3 sequence: CASSQGSLTYEQYF. CDR3 bases: TGCGCCAGCAGCCAGGGCAGCTTAACCTACGAGCAGTACTTC.

CDR3 coding DNA: TGCGCCAGCAGCTTAGTGGGCAATGAAGCTTTCTTT. It yields the protein CASSLVGNEAFF. The chain carries TRBV5-1 and TRBJ1-1; D unclear. V lost 2 bases and J 7 bases, leaving 9 bases between the germline ends. Germline V gene data show CDR1 as SGHRS and CDR2 as YFSETQ. There are 12 residues in the CDR3. Looking up the rest from reference TRBV5-1 and TRBJ1-1 gives the full variable domain: KAGVTQTPRYLIKTRGQQVTLSCSPISGHRSVSWYQQTPGQGLQFLFEYFSETQRNKGNFPGRFSGRQFSNSRSEMNVSTLELGDSALYLCASSLVGNEAFFGQGTRLTVV.

The V gene is TRBV5-1, the J gene TRBJ1-2; 7 bases match TRBD1. The V and J ends lost 4 bases and 4 bases, in that order; junction bases with no gene match: 13. The V gene's germline CDR1 is SGHRS and CDR2 YFSETQ. The CDR3 is made up of 16 amino acids. The CDR3 DNA is TGCGCCAGCAGCCCCACCGACAGGGCCAACTCCTATGGCTACACCTTC. It is translated as CASSPTDRANSYGYTF. The full variable domain, rest sourced from reference TRBV5-1 and TRBJ1-2, is KAGVTQTPRYLIKTRGQQVTLSCSPISGHRSVSWYQQTPGQGLQFLFEYFSETQRNKGNFPGRFSGRQFSNSRSEMNVSTLELGDSALYLCASSPTDRANSYGYTFGSGTRLTVV.

The chain uses TRBV19 and TRBJ2-1, with 8 bases that match TRBD2. The V and J ends lost 2 bases and 4 bases, in that order; junction bases with no gene match: 4. The CDR3 totals 15 residues. In germline, CDR1 is LNHDA, CDR2 SQIVND (reference sequence). The CDR3 loop reads CASSIRASGYNEQFF. The CDR3 nucleotides read TGTGCCAGTAGTATACGGGCTAGCGGGTACAATGAGCAGTTCTTC.

The chain has TRBV5-1 and TRBJ2-1, with D tentatively TRBD1 (6 bases). Germline V gene lookup returns CDR1 SGHRS and CDR2 YFSETQ. V was trimmed by 0 bases and J by 7 bases, leaving 26 bases between them. The CDR3 sequence is 19 residues long. CDR3 protein: CASSLAIRVAWGQGNEQFF. The CDR3 DNA reads TGCGCCAGCAGCTTGGCGATTCGAGTCGCCTGGGGGCAAGGAAATGAGCAGTTCTTC.

The chain couples TRBV28 to TRBJ2-7; the D gene is possibly TRBD1 (7 bases). This CDR3 contains 15 residues. With 4 bases removed from V and 3 bases from J, the gap between germline ends came to 16 bases. Germline assignment: CDR1 MDHEN and CDR2 SYDVKM. The CDR3 nucleotides read TGTGCCAGCAGTTCGGTTTACCAGGGGGGCTACGAGCAGTACTTC. Translation: CASSSVYQGGYEQYF.

This clone appeared a single time. The chain uses TRBV7-2 and TRBJ2-7; 7 positions agree with TRBD1. The germline CDR1 and CDR2 sequences are SGHTA and FQGNSA. With V trimmed by 6 bases and J by 3 bases, 8 bases remained unmatched. The CDR3 is made up of 14 amino acids. Here the CDR3 DNA reads TGTGCCAGCAGTTCCACCCCAGGGGGCTACGAGCAGTACTTC. This sequence encodes CASSSTPGGYEQYF.

The chain is built from TRBV29-1 and TRBJ2-7; D is undetermined. This CDR3 has 12 amino acids. Trimming stripped 5 bases from V and 0 bases from J, with 8 bases between. From germline, CDR1 is SQVTM and CDR2 ANQGSEA. The CDR3 bases are TGCAGCGTTCGAACGGTCTCCTACGAGCAGTACTTC. Protein product: CSVRTVSYEQYF.

This chain links TRBV6-1 with TRBJ2-1, with TRBD1 as a possible D gene (6 bases). Germline V gene data show CDR1 as MNHNS and CDR2 as SASEGT. Trimming left V 5 bases short and J 3 bases short, with 8 bases between. The CDR3 consists of 13 residues. CDR3: CASSKDSYNEQFF. As DNA, the CDR3 is TGTGCCAGCAGTAAGGACAGCTACAATGAGCAGTTCTTC.